Listed below are T cell receptor beta chains from one sample, sequenced in a study of T cells in Graves' hyperthyroidism and ophthalmopathy. TCRdb re-called the multiplex PCR reads with MiXCR, one entry per CDR3 protein. The table has 310,000 or so distinct CDR3 sequences, about a sixth seen once. Material for sequencing was blood. The receptor set was obtained from a woman aged 60-75 years with Graves' ophthalmopathy. Both conserved end residues are trimmed from each CDR3. D genes are given only for firm matches.

TRBV6-2/TRBV6-3	TRBJ1-2	TRBD1	ASSRGQGRGYT
TRBV12-3/TRBV12-4	TRBJ2-1	TRBD2	ASKGLAGFSYNEQF
TRBV10-3	TRBJ2-7	-	ATQGAYEQY
TRBV28	TRBJ2-7	TRBD1	ASSMATGVLEQY
TRBV27	-	TRBD1	ASSSGGSHEQF
TRBV6-1	TRBJ1-4	-	ASRPQDRDYEKLF
TRBV5-1	TRBJ1-4	TRBD1	ASSLDYGQGARGEKLF
TRBV7-2	TRBJ1-4	-	ASSVGAGGEKLF
TRBV5-1	TRBJ2-6	-	ASSLGPGSGANVLT
TRBV15	TRBJ2-4	-	ATSRASNRVGNIQY
TRBV3-1	TRBJ2-3	-	ASSQDIGRSTDTQY
TRBV28	TRBJ2-5	TRBD2	ASSKPIGTSGNDGVQY
TRBV6-6	TRBJ1-5	-	ASSYQLNQPQH
TRBV15	TRBJ2-5	-	ATSRDPRGSGTQY
TRBV11-1	TRBJ1-1	-	ASSFDRRTEAF
TRBV10-3	TRBJ1-2	-	AISSTGNYGYT
TRBV28	TRBJ2-2	-	ASRGTFGTGELF
TRBV5-6	TRBJ2-1	-	AGSFGRGSEQF
TRBV3-1	TRBJ1-5	-	ASSQDLWGNQPQH
TRBV20-1	TRBJ2-5	-	SARTVEGEETQY
TRBV15	TRBJ2-3	TRBD2	ATKSGRYEGDTQY
TRBV5-6	TRBJ2-5	-	ASSYVLWTATQETQY
TRBV12-3/TRBV12-4	TRBJ1-5	-	ASSLGPSGQPQH
TRBV20-1	TRBJ1-2	-	SAKLTVSNYGYT
TRBV6-2/TRBV6-3	TRBJ2-7	TRBD2	ASSVEGMASGSYEQY